A selection of T cell receptor beta chains follows, all from one sample in a study of T cell responses to AZD1222 COVID-19 vaccine. Sequencing was performed with immunoSEQ multiplex PCR; in TCRdb, only in-frame clones are kept and a portion is missing. The data hold around 140,000 clones, with over 85% observed a single time. The starting material was peripheral blood, obtained 28 days after the second AZD1222 dose. These TCRs come from an adult who received the AZD1222 COVID-19 vaccine. The CDR3 runs from the conserved cysteine through the conserved F or W. The order of the fields is CDR3 protein, CDR3 DNA, D gene, clone size, V gene, J gene. D genes are given only for firm matches. Clone size is given for some rows only: seen once, a few or many times, or a class if the clone is expanded.

CASRRDSNTEAFF	TGTGCCAGCAGGAGGGACAGCAACACTGAAGCTTTCTTT	TRBD1	NA	TRBV12-3/TRBV12-4	TRBJ1-1
CASSYSYRARSYEQYF	TGTGCCAGCAGTTACTCGTACAGGGCGCGATCCTACGAGCAGTACTTC	NA	NA	TRBV6-2/TRBV6-3	TRBJ2-7
CASSLDRGLETQYF	TGTGCCAGCAGCTTGGACAGGGGCTTAGAGACCCAGTACTTC	TRBD1	few	TRBV5-5	TRBJ2-5
CASSVGSLKGNTIYF	TGTGCCAGCAGCGTAGGAAGTCTCAAAGGAAACACCATATATTTT	NA	NA	TRBV9	TRBJ1-3
CASSLVTGQAEQYF	TGTGCCAGCAGCTTAGTCACAGGGCAGGCAGAGCAGTACTTC	NA	NA	TRBV7-2	TRBJ2-7
CASSSRTPSLQFF	TGTGCCAGCAGCTCCAGGACCCCGTCATTGCAGTTCTTC	NA	once	TRBV7-6	TRBJ2-1
CASGRQGLYGYTF	TGTGCCAGCGGAAGACAGGGTCTCTATGGCTACACCTTC	TRBD1	NA	TRBV27	TRBJ1-2
CASSLVSGGGSPLHF	TGCGCCAGCAGCTTGGTCTCGGGCGGAGGTTCACCCCTCCACTTT	NA	NA	TRBV5-1	TRBJ1-6
CASSESLLLNTEAFF	TGCGCCAGCAGTGAGTCACTGCTTTTGAACACTGAAGCTTTCTTT	NA	NA	TRBV10-2	TRBJ1-1
CATSDLRTAGEAETQYF	TGTGCCACCAGTGATTTACGTACTGCGGGAGAGGCGGAGACCCAGTACTTC	TRBD2	NA	TRBV24-1	TRBJ2-5
CASSLDRDRESDTQYF	TGTGCCAGCAGCTTAGATCGGGACAGGGAATCAGATACGCAGTATTTT	TRBD1	NA	TRBV11-2	TRBJ2-3
CASMLTAPWNTGELFF	TGTGCCAGCATGTTGACGGCGCCTTGGAACACCGGGGAGCTGTTTTTT	NA	NA	TRBV7-9	TRBJ2-2
CASSSGWDQPQHF	TGTGCCAGCAGCTCCGGTTGGGATCAGCCCCAGCATTTT	NA	once	TRBV7-8	TRBJ1-5
CAWSRTNTEAFF	TGTGCCTGGTCGAGGACGAACACTGAAGCTTTCTTT	NA	NA	TRBV30	TRBJ1-1
CSVIRDNEYYEQYF	TGCAGCGTCATCCGGGACAATGAGTACTACGAGCAGTACTTC	NA	NA	TRBV29-1	TRBJ2-7
CASSQEPQGANTEAFF	TGCGCCAGCAGCCAAGAGCCCCAGGGGGCGAACACTGAAGCTTTCTTT	TRBD1	NA	TRBV4-3	TRBJ1-1
CASRDIQETQYF	TGTGCCAGCAGGGACATTCAAGAGACCCAGTACTTC	NA	once	TRBV27	TRBJ2-5
CASAGTAVPFFGYTF	TGTGCCAGCGCCGGGACAGCCGTTCCGTTTTTTGGCTACACCTTC	TRBD1	NA	TRBV11-3	TRBJ1-2
CASSEMSPGGTEAFF	TGTGCCAGCAGTGAAATGAGCCCAGGGGGCACTGAAGCTTTCTTT	TRBD1	NA	TRBV6-1	TRBJ1-1
CASSVGLTEAFF	TGTGCCAGCAGCGTAGGATTAACTGAAGCTTTCTTT	NA	NA	TRBV7-9	TRBJ1-1
CAWSVSGPEAFF	TGTGCCTGGAGTGTCTCTGGGCCGGAAGCTTTCTTT	NA	once	TRBV30	TRBJ1-1
CAWSVGVDTEAFF	TGTGCCTGGAGTGTAGGGGTGGACACTGAAGCTTTCTTT	NA	once	TRBV30	TRBJ1-1
CASSRGRQETQYF	TGTGCCAGCTCACGTGGACGGCAAGAGACCCAGTACTTC	NA	NA	TRBV18	TRBJ2-5
CASDTGRSSPLHF	TGTGCCAGCGATACAGGGCGTAGTTCACCCCTCCACTTT	NA	once	TRBV28	TRBJ1-6
CASSPRLAYEQYF	TGTGCCAGCAGCCCCAGACTAGCGTACGAGCAGTACTTC	TRBD2	NA	TRBV7-2	TRBJ2-7
CASSPTASSGETQYF	TGTGCCAGCTCGCCTACAGCGTCTTCGGGGGAGACCCAGTACTTC	NA	NA	TRBV18	TRBJ2-5
CASGLDPPRDTYSGNTIYF	TGTGCTAGTGGTTTGGACCCCCCCCGGGACACCTACTCTGGAAACACCATATATTTT	NA	NA	TRBV12-5	TRBJ1-3
CASRMGDRYEQYF	TGTGCCAGCAGGATGGGAGATAGGTACGAGCAGTACTTC	NA	NA	TRBV12-3/TRBV12-4	TRBJ2-7
CASSYSGLADSYEQYF	TGTGCCAGCAGTTACTCGGGGCTAGCGGACTCCTACGAGCAGTACTTC	TRBD2	NA	TRBV6-5	TRBJ2-7
CASSPLLWVDTGELFF	TGTGCCAGCAGCCCCCTTCTTTGGGTAGACACCGGGGAGCTGTTTTTT	NA	NA	TRBV11-3	TRBJ2-2
CASDQSPGELFF	TGTGCCAGTGACCAGTCGCCCGGGGAGCTGTTTTTT	NA	NA	TRBV7-2	TRBJ2-2
CASSPSASYEQYF	TGTGCCAGCAGCCCTAGTGCATCCTACGAGCAGTACTTC	NA	NA	TRBV7-3	TRBJ2-7
CASSSSVPRGEGTEAFF	TGTGCCAGCAGCTCTAGCGTCCCCCGAGGCGAGGGCACTGAAGCTTTCTTT	NA	NA	TRBV9	TRBJ1-1
CASSIDNGLTWPQHF	TGTGCCAGTAGTATAGATAATGGCCTCACTTGGCCCCAGCATTTT	NA	NA	TRBV19	TRBJ1-5
CASTLLGSSYNEQFF	TGTGCCAGCACCCTTCTGGGTAGCTCCTACAATGAGCAGTTCTTC	NA	NA	TRBV7-9	TRBJ2-1